This record looks at one T cell receptor beta chain sequence and its context. No antigen is known for it. Deletions cut 5 bases from V and 5 bases from J, with 28 bases between. This CDR3 contains 19 residues. Germline lookup yields CDR1 MNHEY and CDR2 SMNVEV (reference sequence). The study ran its PCR with 60 Vbeta and 13 Jbeta primers. Repertoires were generated with immunoSEQ multiplex PCR, while TCRdb's copy carries only in-frame clones and drops some. The sample includes 100,000 to 150,000 clones, approximately 90% of them seen just once. The entry originates in a study of cytomegalovirus exposure and HLA in healthy donors. Study as a whole: Most genotyped donors, 81% of 350 to 500, had Caucasian-associated genetic ancestry.

Overall study results and limits: In a later analysis, HLA-associated beta chains showed higher expansion and lower generation probabilities than comparable chains. Most of the TCR beta V segments (in an earlier analysis) were productive either about 87% or about 30% of the time. What was likely a sequencing artifact was a cluster of highly shared sequence variants.

The chain joins TRBV27 to TRBJ2-1; perhaps TRBD2 as D (6 bases). The TCR originated in a woman younger than 45 in good health and CMV-seronegative. The source material was PBMCs. The CDR3, as DNA: TGTGCCAGCAGTCCCGGCTGGGAGTTGGGCGGGGCTGGACACAATGAGCAGTTCTTC. It codes for CASSPGWELGGAGHNEQFF.